These 25 T cell receptor beta chains came from one sample sequenced in a study of blood T cell repertoires in COVID-19. TCRdb's copy holds only in-frame clones and misses some; the assay was immunoSEQ multiplex PCR. The repertoire consists of more than 75,000 clones, with around 84% occurring once and the leading ten covering roughly 25%. The sample was peripheral blood. The source is a man in his 60s with acute or convalescent COVID-19.

The V call is TRBV10-1, the J call TRBJ2-2, with D possibly TRBD1 on 6 matching bases. V was trimmed by 9 bases and J by 5 bases, leaving 10 bases between them. This CDR3 contains 12 residues. The germline CDR1 and CDR2 sequences are WNHNN and SYGVQD (reference sequence). The CDR3 region has the DNA TGCGCCAGGTTCGGGACAACCGGGGAGCTGTTTTTT. This codes for CARFGTTGELFF.

Here the CDR3 DNA reads TGTGCCTGGAGGGGAGGGAACTATTACGAGCAGTACTTC. It specifies CAWRGGNYYEQYF. The V call is TRBV30, the J call TRBJ2-7; 7 bases are a match to TRBD2. V lost 3 bases and J lost 4; bases outside the gene matches: 6. CDR3 length: 13 residues. From germline, CDR1 is GTSNPN and CDR2 SVGIG (reference sequence).

For the CDR3, the DNA is TGTGCCAGCAGCTTAAGTTTGGGACTTTCCTACAATGAGCAGTTCTTC. Translating gives CASSLSLGLSYNEQFF. The chain uses TRBV11-2 and TRBJ2-1, with D perhaps matching TRBD2 (6 bases). CDR1 SGHAT and CDR2 FQNNGV come from the germline V gene. This CDR3 is built from 16 residues. V was shortened by 2 bases and J by 1 base, with 12 bases between the two germline ends.

The V and J genes are TRBV7-9 and TRBJ1-2; D remains ambiguous. Trimming took off 2 bases at V and 1 base at J, with 8 bases between the two ends. The CDR3 sequence is 14 residues long. Germline V gene lookup returns CDR1 SEHNR and CDR2 FQNEAQ (reference sequence). Here the CDR3 reads CASSLLGVNYGYTF. The CDR3 region has the DNA TGTGCCAGCAGCTTACTTGGAGTTAACTATGGCTACACCTTC.

The chain recombines TRBV28 with TRBJ2-1; 7 nucleotides line up with TRBD1. The trim removed 6 bases at V and 7 bases at J, leaving 6 bases unmatched. The CDR3 covers 13 residues. CDR1 and CDR2 from the germline V gene are MDHEN and SYDVKM. CDR3 residues: CASRLTTGNEQFF. The CDR3 DNA follows: TGTGCCAGCAGGCTCACGACAGGGAATGAGCAGTTCTTC.

The chain joins TRBV6-4 to TRBJ1-2; no clear D gene. Germline loops: CDR1 MRHNA, CDR2 SNTAGT. The CDR3 extends over 13 amino acids. Trimming took off 6 bases at V and 4 bases at J, with 12 bases between the two ends. CDR3 nucleotides: TGTGCCAGCAGGGAGGGAGGATCCTATGGCTACACCTTC. Protein product: CASREGGSYGYTF.

The chain uses TRBV30 and TRBJ2-7; D is possibly TRBD1 (6 bases). Trimming stripped 1 base from V and 4 bases from J, with 11 bases between. CDR3 length: 13 residues. Germline V lookup: CDR1 GTSNPN, CDR2 SVGIG (reference sequence). The CDR3 coding sequence is TGTGCCTGGAGTGCAGGGGCGGGTTACGAGCAGTACTTC. Translated: CAWSAGAGYEQYF.

The CDR3 here is CASSYSGTGEADTQYF. The CDR3 nucleotides read TGTGCCAGCAGTTATTCCGGGACAGGGGAGGCAGATACGCAGTATTTT. This chain uses TRBV2 with TRBJ2-3, with 10 bases identical to TRBD1. The CDR3 consists of 16 residues. The junction had 9 bases not matched to a gene; V was cut back by 5 bases and J by 4 bases. CDR1 and CDR2 (germline): SNHLY, FYNNEI.

This clone was seen a handful of times. The chain joins TRBV28 to TRBJ1-6; the D is unclear. V was cut by 4 bases and J by 7 bases, with 20 bases left in between. CDR1 and CDR2 from the germline V gene are MDHEN and SYDVKM. This CDR3 is 17 amino acids long. The DNA for the CDR3 is TGTGCCAGCAGTTGGACGGGCCCTCCTAGCCGAAATTCACCCCTCCACTTT. Protein sequence: CASSWTGPPSRNSPLHF.

The chain joins TRBV20-1 to TRBJ2-3, with 9 bases fitting TRBD2. Unmatched junction bases numbered 5, after V lost 3 bases and J lost 4 bases. Germline-derived CDR1 and CDR2 are DFQATT and SNEGSKA (reference sequence). This CDR3 contains 14 residues. The CDR3 DNA follows: TGCAGTGCTAGTGCGGGGGGGCCGTCAGATACGCAGTATTTT. It encodes CSASAGGPSDTQYF.

The chain uses TRBV11-2 and TRBJ2-3; 7 bases are shared with TRBD2. J lost 6 bases, V lost 4 bases, and 10 bases had no gene match. CDR3 size: 15 residues. The germline gives CDR1 SGHAT, CDR2 FQNNGV. CDR3 amino acids: CASSWGRGPVDTQYF. The DNA of the CDR3 is TGTGCCAGCAGCTGGGGGAGGGGTCCTGTGGATACGCAGTATTTT. Filled out from reference TRBV11-2 and TRBJ2-3, the complete variable domain reads EAGVAQSPRYKIIEKRQSVAFWCNPISGHATLYWYQQILGQGPKLLIQFQNNGVVDDSQLPKDRFSAERLKGVDSTLKIQPAKLEDSAVYLCASSWGRGPVDTQYFGPGTRLTVL.

The rearrangement uses TRBV5-1 and TRBJ1-6, with D maybe TRBD1 (6 bases). The CDR3 has 14 amino acids. The ends were cut back, 4 bases at V and 8 bases at J, with 13 bases in the middle. Germline V gene data show CDR1 as SGHRS and CDR2 as YFSETQ. The CDR3 loop reads CASSTGQLDSPLHF. The DNA for the CDR3 is TGCGCCAGCAGCACCGGACAGCTGGATTCACCCCTCCACTTT.

The CDR3 spells CASSPGQGGDEQYF. CDR3 DNA sequence: TGTGCCAGCAGCCCCGGACAGGGCGGCGACGAGCAGTACTTC. V is TRBV7-2 and J is TRBJ2-7; 8 bases line up with TRBD1. In germline, CDR1 is SGHTA, CDR2 FQGNSA. The ends lost 5 bases at V and 5 bases at J; junction bases unmatched: 8. The CDR3 spans 14 residues.

The chain links TRBV6-5 to TRBJ1-6; no definite D call. The CDR3 is 16 residues long. Trimming took off 3 bases at V and 1 base at J, with 10 bases between the two ends. Looked up from germline, CDR1 is MNHEY and CDR2 is SVGAGI. CDR3 nucleotide sequence: TGTGCCAGCAGTTATAACGCGAGATCCTATAATTCACCCCTCCACTTT. Residues: CASSYNARSYNSPLHF.

This chain links TRBV6-2 or TRBV6-3 with TRBJ2-7, with a possible D match to TRBD2 (6 bases). The CDR3 consists of 14 residues. The V and J ends lost 3 bases and 7 bases respectively, with 16 bases between them. The germline gives CDR1 MNHEY, CDR2 SVGEGT. The CDR3 bases are TGTGCCAGCAGTTATAACCTGGCGGGGTTTGAGCAGTACGTC. Translation gives CASSYNLAGFEQYV.

J is TRBJ1-5 and V is TRBV19; 7 bases align to TRBD1. Germline loops: CDR1 LNHDA, CDR2 SQIVND (reference sequence). There are 17 residues in the CDR3. The trim removed 5 bases at V and 0 bases at J, leaving 10 bases unmatched. CDR3 bases: TGTGCCAGTAGTCCCCGGGACAGAAGAGATAGCAATCAGCCCCAGCATTTT. The encoded protein is CASSPRDRRDSNQPQHF.

The chain uses TRBV7-2 and TRBJ2-1, with 8 nucleotides matching TRBD1. CDR3 length: 13 amino acids. V lost 5 bases and J lost 6; bases outside the gene matches: 3. Germline CDR1 reads SGHTA; CDR2 reads FQGNSA. CDR3 DNA: TGTGCCAGCAGCCGAGGGACAGGCAATGAGCAGTTCTTC. Translated: CASSRGTGNEQFF.

The CDR3 sequence is CASSDTRQAEAFF. The CDR3 DNA reads as TGTGCCAGCAGTGACACGAGACAAGCTGAAGCTTTCTTT. The chain uses TRBV6-4 and TRBJ1-1; no reliable D call. The V end was cut by 2 bases, the J end by 6 bases, with 10 bases between. The CDR3 sequence is 13 residues long. Germline values: CDR1 MRHNA, CDR2 SNTAGT.

The rearrangement uses TRBV19 and TRBJ2-5, with 8 bases matching TRBD1. This CDR3 spans 15 amino acids. From germline, CDR1 is LNHDA and CDR2 SQIVND (reference sequence). With 3 bases clipped from V and 5 bases from J, the junction kept 8 bases outside the gene matches. The chain's CDR3 is CASSIHRGSKETQYF. In nucleotides, the CDR3 is TGTGCCAGTAGTATCCACAGGGGGAGTAAGGAGACCCAGTACTTC.

V usage is TRBV10-3 and J usage is TRBJ2-3; TRBD2 agrees at 11 bases. Germline CDR1 reads ENHRY; CDR2 reads SYGVKD. This CDR3 comprises 18 residues. Trimming cost V 0 bases and J 3 bases; bases outside gene matches: 8. The CDR3 region has the DNA TGTGCCATCAGTGAGTCAAACATAGCGGGGGGGATGACAGATACGCAGTATTTT. The encoded protein is CAISESNIAGGMTDTQYF.

V usage is TRBV5-1 and J usage is TRBJ1-4; 8 bases match TRBD1. Germline V lookup: CDR1 SGHRS, CDR2 YFSETQ. The J segment lost 3 bases and the V segment lost 4 bases, leaving 5 bases of the junction unmatched. This CDR3 spans 15 amino acids. Here the CDR3 reads CASSAYRGANEKLFF. The CDR3 DNA sequence: TGCGCCAGCAGCGCCTACAGGGGGGCTAATGAAAAACTGTTTTTT.

The rearrangement uses TRBV5-1 and TRBJ1-1; D uncertain. Looked up from germline, CDR1 is SGHRS and CDR2 is YFSETQ. CDR3 length: 13 amino acids. With 6 bases removed from V and 2 bases from J, the gap between germline ends came to 11 bases. As DNA, the CDR3 is TGCGCCAGCAACCCGGGAATAAACACTGAAGCTTTCTTT. Amino acids: CASNPGINTEAFF.

This sequence joins TRBV5-5 and TRBJ1-4, with 7 bases matching TRBD1. Per the germline V gene, CDR1 is SGHKS and CDR2 is YYEKEE (reference sequence). The CDR3 is made up of 14 amino acids. V was pared by 1 base and J by 8 bases, with 5 bases of the junction left unmatched. CDR3 nucleotide sequence: TGTGCCAGCAGCTTGAGAGGGGGCGCGGAAAAACTGTTTTTT. Amino acids: CASSLRGGAEKLFF.

V gene TRBV27 combines with J gene TRBJ2-7, with 12 bases lining up with TRBD2. Germline CDR1 and CDR2: MNHEY and SMNVEV (reference sequence). This CDR3 is built from 15 residues. The V gene end was trimmed by 5 bases and the J gene end by 1 base; junction bases not matched to a gene: 3. DNA for the CDR3: TGTGCCAGCAGTCCCGGGACTAGCGGGTCCTACGAGCAGTACTTC. Its protein is CASSPGTSGSYEQYF.

The V and J genes are TRBV19 and TRBJ2-1; 9 nucleotides match TRBD1. The CDR3 consists of 17 residues. Germline V gene sequence: CDR1 LNHDA, CDR2 SQIVND (reference sequence). V was pared by 3 bases and J by 3 bases, with 9 bases of the junction left unmatched. In nucleotides, the CDR3 is TGTGCCAGTAGTATCACGACCGGGACAGGGAACTACAATGAGCAGTTCTTC. This translates into CASSITTGTGNYNEQFF.